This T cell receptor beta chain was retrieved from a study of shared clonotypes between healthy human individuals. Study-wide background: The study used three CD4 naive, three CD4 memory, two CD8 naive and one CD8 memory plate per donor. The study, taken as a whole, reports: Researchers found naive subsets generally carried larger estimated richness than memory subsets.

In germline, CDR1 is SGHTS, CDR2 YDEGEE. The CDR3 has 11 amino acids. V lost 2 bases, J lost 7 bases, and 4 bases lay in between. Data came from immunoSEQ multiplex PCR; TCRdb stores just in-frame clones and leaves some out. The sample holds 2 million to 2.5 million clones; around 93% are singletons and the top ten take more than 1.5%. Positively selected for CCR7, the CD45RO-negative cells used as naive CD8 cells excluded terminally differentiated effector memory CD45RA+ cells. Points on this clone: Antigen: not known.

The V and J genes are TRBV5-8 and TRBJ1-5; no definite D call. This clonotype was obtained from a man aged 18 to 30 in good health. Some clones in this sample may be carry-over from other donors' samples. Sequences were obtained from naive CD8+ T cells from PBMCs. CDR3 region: CASSLRQPQHF. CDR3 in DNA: TGTGCCAGCAGCTTACGGCAGCCCCAGCATTTT.